This TCR beta chain was found in a study of HIV-infected patients and healthy controls. There are many counts of this clonotype. Germline V gene sequence: CDR1 LGHNA, CDR2 YNFKEQ. The CDR3 is 13 amino acids. V shed 0 bases and J shed 5 bases, with 5 bases lying between them. All unsorted peripheral T cells were captured because whole blood was used without fractionation. Peripheral blood, roughly 2.5 ml, was drawn for RNA extraction. Reverse transcription used around 500 ng RNA and constant-region primers for alpha and beta. Separate chain-specific third strand synthesis with multiplexing indices produced the alpha and beta libraries. The cDNA received a 5' RACE adapter containing a random hexamer plus an SP2 sequencing primer site. TCRdb recomputed calls from the 5' RACE reads with MiXCR, one row per CDR3 protein. The data contain roughly 7,300 distinct CDR3 sequences, roughly 7.4% of them seen just once; the ten biggest clones take up approximately 9%.

The chain has TRBV4-2 and TRBJ1-5; D remains unclear. The sequencing used blood, collected before antiretroviral therapy. The clonotype originates from an adult with HIV infection. CDR3 sequence reads: CASSQERHQPQHF. The CDR3 bases are TGTGCCAGCAGCCAAGAGCGTCATCAGCCCCAGCATTTT.